What follows are 11 T cell receptor beta chains derived from one specimen sequenced in a study of blood T cell repertoires in COVID-19. Assay used: immunoSEQ multiplex PCR; TCRdb lists only in-frame clones, some missing. Of around 300,000 clones listed, 87% are singletons. Specimen: PBMCs or T cells enriched from blood (not recorded which). The receptor set was obtained from a woman aged 40 to 55 who had recovered from COVID-19.

V is TRBV18 and J is TRBJ2-7, with D perhaps TRBD2 (5 bases). This CDR3 region has 12 residues. In germline, CDR1 is KGHSH, CDR2 LQKENI. Trimming removed 6 bases at V and 4 bases at J, with 10 bases between. This CDR3 reads CASSPGKYEQYF. The CDR3 bases are TGTGCCAGCTCGCCCGGGAAGTACGAGCAGTACTTC. The variable domain in full, completed from reference TRBV18 and TRBJ2-7, reads NAGVMQNPRHLVRRRGQEARLRCSPMKGHSHVYWYRQLPEEGLKFMVYLQKENIIDESGMPKERFSAEFPKEGPSILRIQQVVRGDSAAYFCASSPGKYEQYFGPGTRLTVT.

This sequence joins TRBV21-1 and TRBJ2-1; the table assigns TRBD2, which was not confirmed against the DNA. TRBV21-1 has pseudogene status. The CDR3 length is 17 residues. CDR3 sequence reads: CASSNGSSGTYYNEQFF. CDR3 coding DNA: TGTGCCAGCAGCAATGGTTCTAGCGGGACTTACTACAATGAGCAGTTCTTC.

The rearrangement uses TRBV4-3 and TRBJ2-1; D might be TRBD2 (6 bases). V was cut by 0 bases and J by 2 bases, with 11 bases left in between. This CDR3 spans 16 amino acids. Germline values: CDR1 LGHNA, CDR2 YSLEER. The CDR3 coding sequence is TGCGCCAGCAGCCAAGATCCGGGAGCAACCTACAATGAGCAGTTCTTC. This gives the protein CASSQDPGATYNEQFF.

This chain links TRBV28 with TRBJ2-1; 9 positions agree with TRBD2. There are 20 residues in the CDR3. V gave up 5 bases and J gave up 3 bases; unmatched junction bases: 20. Germline V gene sequence: CDR1 MDHEN, CDR2 SYDVKM. The CDR3 bases are TGTGCCAGCAGTGGGTTTGGGGAACTAGCGGGCCTCGCCAACTACAATGAGCAGTTCTTC. Translation gives CASSGFGELAGLANYNEQFF.

The chain combines TRBV7-3 with TRBJ2-4; weak D call: TRBD2 (6 bases). Deletions cut 5 bases from V and 9 bases from J, with 20 bases between. CDR1 and CDR2 (germline): SGHTA, FQGTGA. The CDR3 is made up of 15 amino acids. CDR3 bases: TGTGCCAGCAGCAAAATGGGCCTCTTCGGGAGCATTCAGTACTTC. This encodes CASSKMGLFGSIQYF.

This clone was picked up one time. The DNA of the CDR3 is TGTGCCAGTAGTATGAGCCGCAGGGGGCCGGATGAGCAGTTCTTC. Protein product: CASSMSRRGPDEQFF. The J gene is TRBJ2-1, the V gene TRBV19; 8 bases line up with TRBD1. Germline assignment: CDR1 LNHDA and CDR2 SQIVND (reference sequence). J was trimmed by 8 bases and V by 3 bases; bases with no gene match: 9. CDR3 length: 15 residues. The full variable domain, in which reference TRBV19 and TRBJ2-1 provide the parts outside the CDR3, is DGGITQSPKYLFRKEGQNVTLSCEQNLNHDAMYWYRQDPGQGLRLIYYSQIVNDFQKGDIAEGYSVSREKKESFPLTVTSAQKNPTAFYLCASSMSRRGPDEQFFGPGTRLTVL.

This clone was picked up a small number of times. The rearrangement links TRBV9 to TRBJ2-5; tentatively, D is TRBD1 (6 bases). Germline loops: CDR1 SGDLS, CDR2 YYNGEE. CDR3 length: 14 residues. The V and J ends lost 5 bases and 3 bases respectively, with 14 bases between them. Here the CDR3 reads CASSEGQREETQYF. DNA of the CDR3: TGTGCCAGCAGTGAGGGACAACGAGAAGAGACCCAGTACTTC.

The genes are TRBV9 and TRBJ2-1, with D possibly TRBD1 on 5 matching bases. Germline V gene sequence: CDR1 SGDLS, CDR2 YYNGEE. The CDR3 sequence is 13 residues long. The ends were cut back, 0 bases at V and 12 bases at J, with 13 bases in the middle. The CDR3 loop reads CASSVDGSRGQFF. The CDR3 nucleotides are TGTGCCAGCAGCGTAGACGGCTCTAGGGGGCAGTTCTTC.

This sequence joins TRBV15 and TRBJ2-7, with TRBD1 identical over 10 bases. The length of the CDR3 is 14 residues. Germline V gene data show CDR1 as LNHNV and CDR2 as YYDKDF (reference sequence). Unmatched junction bases numbered 2, after V lost 1 base and J lost 5 bases. The CDR3 loop is CATSRAGTGDEQYF. CDR3 coding DNA: TGTGCCACCAGCAGAGCTGGGACAGGGGACGAGCAGTACTTC.

This sequence joins TRBV7-2 and TRBJ1-2, with D perhaps TRBD1 (6 bases). Looked up from germline, CDR1 is SGHTA and CDR2 is FQGNSA. V was trimmed by 2 bases and J by 0 bases, leaving 13 bases between them. The CDR3 spans 16 residues. The CDR3 is CASSLREGEANYGYTF. The CDR3 nucleotides read TGTGCCAGCAGCTTAAGGGAGGGGGAAGCTAACTATGGCTACACCTTC. Using reference TRBV7-2 and TRBJ1-2 for the parts outside the CDR3, the full variable domain is GAGVSQSPSNKVTEKGKDVELRCDPISGHTALYWYRQSLGQGLEFLIYFQGNSAPDKSGLPSDRFSAERTGGSVSTLTIQRTQQEDSAVYLCASSLREGEANYGYTFGSGTRLTVV.

The chain couples TRBV29-1 to TRBJ2-2; no definite D call. The CDR3 extends over 12 amino acids. Germline CDR1 and CDR2: SQVTM and ANQGSEA. V was cut by 8 bases and J by 3 bases, with 10 bases left in between. The CDR3: CSILGYTGELFF. The CDR3 nucleotides are TGCAGCATCCTTGGCTACACCGGGGAGCTGTTTTTT.